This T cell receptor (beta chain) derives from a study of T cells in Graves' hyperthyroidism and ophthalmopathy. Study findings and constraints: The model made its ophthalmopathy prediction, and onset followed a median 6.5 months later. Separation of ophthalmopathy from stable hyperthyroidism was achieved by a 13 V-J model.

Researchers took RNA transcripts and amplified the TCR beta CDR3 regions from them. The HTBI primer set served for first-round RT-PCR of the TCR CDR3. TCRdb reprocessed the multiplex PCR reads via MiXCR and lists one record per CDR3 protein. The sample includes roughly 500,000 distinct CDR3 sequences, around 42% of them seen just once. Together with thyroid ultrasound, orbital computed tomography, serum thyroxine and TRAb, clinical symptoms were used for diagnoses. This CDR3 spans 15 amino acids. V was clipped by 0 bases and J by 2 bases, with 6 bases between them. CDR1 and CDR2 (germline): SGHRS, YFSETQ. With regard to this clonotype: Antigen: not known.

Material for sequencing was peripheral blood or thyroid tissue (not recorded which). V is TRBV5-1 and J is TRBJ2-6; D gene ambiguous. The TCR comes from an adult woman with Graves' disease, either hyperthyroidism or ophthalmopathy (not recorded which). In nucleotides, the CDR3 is TGCGCCAGCAGCTTGGGGCAACCTGGGGCCAACGTCCTGACTTTC. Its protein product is CASSLGQPGANVLTF.